This T cell receptor (beta chain) was retrieved from a study of prognosis after radiotherapy for stage I lung cancer. Across the study: SBRT was given in 3 to 5 fractions at a biologically effective dose of at least 100 Gy as radiotherapy.

Germline CDR1 is DFQATT and CDR2 is SNEGSKA (reference sequence). The CDR3 totals 12 residues. Deletions cut 8 bases from V and 0 bases from J, with 10 bases between. Each of two time points yielded around 5.9 milliliters of peripheral venous blood. This clonotype was observed at least ten times. Two-round multiplex PCR amplified TCR beta CDR3 from genomic DNA. For every TRBV and TRBJ gene, a specific primer was used in first-round PCR. TCRdb fed the multiplex PCR reads into MiXCR, producing one record per CDR3 protein. The sample contains some 39,000 distinct CDR3 sequences, roughly a quarter of which appear only once.

The sequencing here drew on PBMCs, taken before or after stereotactic body radiation therapy (not recorded which). The chain recombines TRBV20-1 with TRBJ2-5; D is undetermined. The clonotype comes from a donor aged 50 or older with non-small cell lung cancer. CDR3 protein: CSSREYQETQYF. In DNA form, the CDR3 reads TGCAGTAGTCGAGAGTACCAAGAGACCCAGTACTTC.